This TCR beta chain appears in the sequencing data of a study of T cells after posttransplantation cyclophosphamide. V lost 3 bases and J 3 bases, leaving 24 bases between the germline ends. The CDR3 length is 18 residues. Germline V gene sequence: CDR1 SGHNT, CDR2 YYREEE (reference sequence). Profiled with immunoSEQ multiplex PCR; TCRdb holds only in-frame clones, not every one. The table records approximately 32,000 clones, 80% to 90% of them present only once. V is TRBV5-4 and J is TRBJ2-5, with D possibly TRBD1 on 6 matching bases. Sequencing used PBMCs. This TCR was sampled from a woman aged 40 to 55 with a blood cancer, CMV-positive, and with a related stem cell donor. CDR3 DNA: TGTGCCAGCAGCTGGGGACACGGTCCGTGGGAACAGAAAGAGACCCAGTACTTC. Amino acids: CASSWGHGPWEQKETQYF.